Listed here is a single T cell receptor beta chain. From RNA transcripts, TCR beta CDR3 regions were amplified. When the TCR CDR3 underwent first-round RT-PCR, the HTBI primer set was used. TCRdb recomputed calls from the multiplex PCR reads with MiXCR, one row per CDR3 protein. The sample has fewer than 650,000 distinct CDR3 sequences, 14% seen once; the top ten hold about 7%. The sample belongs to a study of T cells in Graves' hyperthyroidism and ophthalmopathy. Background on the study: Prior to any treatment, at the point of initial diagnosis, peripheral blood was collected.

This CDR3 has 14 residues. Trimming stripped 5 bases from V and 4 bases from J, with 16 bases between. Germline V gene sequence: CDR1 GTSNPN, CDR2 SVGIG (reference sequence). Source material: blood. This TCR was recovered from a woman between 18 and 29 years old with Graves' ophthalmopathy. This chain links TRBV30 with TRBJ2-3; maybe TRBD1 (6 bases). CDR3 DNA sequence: TGTGCCTGGGGACTCCAGGGGTCTGCAGATACGCAGTATTTT. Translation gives CAWGLQGSADTQYF.